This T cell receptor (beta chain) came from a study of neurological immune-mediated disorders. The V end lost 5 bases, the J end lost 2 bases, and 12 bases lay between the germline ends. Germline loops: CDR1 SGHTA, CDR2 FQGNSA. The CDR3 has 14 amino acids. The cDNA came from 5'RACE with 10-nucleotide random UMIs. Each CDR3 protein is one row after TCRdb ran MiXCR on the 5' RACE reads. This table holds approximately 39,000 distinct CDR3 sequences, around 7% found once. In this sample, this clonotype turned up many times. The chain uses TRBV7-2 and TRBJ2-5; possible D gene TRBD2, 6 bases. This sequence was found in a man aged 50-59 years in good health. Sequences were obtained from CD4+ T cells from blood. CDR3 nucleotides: TGTGCCAGCAGCGCCCTTGGGGGGCAAGAGACCCAGTACTTC. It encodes CASSALGGQETQYF.